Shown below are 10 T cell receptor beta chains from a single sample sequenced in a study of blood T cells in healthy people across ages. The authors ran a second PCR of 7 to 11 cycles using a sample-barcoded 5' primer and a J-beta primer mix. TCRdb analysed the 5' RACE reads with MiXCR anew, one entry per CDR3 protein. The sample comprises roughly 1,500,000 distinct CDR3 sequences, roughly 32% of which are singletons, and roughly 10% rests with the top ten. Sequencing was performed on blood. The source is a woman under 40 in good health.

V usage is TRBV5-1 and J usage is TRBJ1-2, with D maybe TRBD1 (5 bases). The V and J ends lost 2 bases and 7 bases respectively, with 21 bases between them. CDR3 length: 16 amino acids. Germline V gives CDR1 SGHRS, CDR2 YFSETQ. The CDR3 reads CASSFRDSTKGGGYTF. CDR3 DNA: TGCGCCAGCAGCTTTCGGGACTCGACTAAAGGAGGTGGCTACACCTTC.

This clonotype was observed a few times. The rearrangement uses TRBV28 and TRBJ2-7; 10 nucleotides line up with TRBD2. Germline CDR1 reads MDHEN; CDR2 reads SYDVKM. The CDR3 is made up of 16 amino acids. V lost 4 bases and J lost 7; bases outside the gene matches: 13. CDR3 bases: TGTGCCAGCAGTTCGCCCACTAGCGGGGCCCGTATGGAGCAGTACTTC. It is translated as CASSSPTSGARMEQYF.

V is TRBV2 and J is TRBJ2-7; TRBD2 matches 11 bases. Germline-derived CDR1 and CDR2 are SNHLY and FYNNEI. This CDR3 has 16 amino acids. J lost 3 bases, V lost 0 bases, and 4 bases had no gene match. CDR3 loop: CASSEATSGGSYEQYF. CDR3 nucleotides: TGTGCCAGCAGTGAAGCTACTAGCGGGGGTAGCTACGAGCAGTACTTC.

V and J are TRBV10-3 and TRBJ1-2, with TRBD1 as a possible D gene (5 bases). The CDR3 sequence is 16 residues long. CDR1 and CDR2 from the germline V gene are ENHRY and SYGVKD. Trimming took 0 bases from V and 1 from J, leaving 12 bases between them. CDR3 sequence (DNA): TGTGCCATCAGTGAGTCCCGGAGGGGTGATAACTATGGCTACACCTTC. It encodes CAISESRRGDNYGYTF.

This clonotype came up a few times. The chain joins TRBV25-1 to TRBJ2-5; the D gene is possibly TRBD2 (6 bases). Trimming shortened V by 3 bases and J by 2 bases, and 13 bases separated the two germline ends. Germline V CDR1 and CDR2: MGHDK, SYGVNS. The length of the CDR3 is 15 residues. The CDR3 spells CASSDAGLIQETQYF. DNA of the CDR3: TGTGCCAGCAGTGATGCGGGACTGATACAAGAGACCCAGTACTTC.

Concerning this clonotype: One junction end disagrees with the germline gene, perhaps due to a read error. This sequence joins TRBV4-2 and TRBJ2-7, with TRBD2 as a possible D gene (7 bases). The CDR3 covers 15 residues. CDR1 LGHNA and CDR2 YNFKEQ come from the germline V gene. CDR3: CASSQDSGGLDERYF. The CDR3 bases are TGTGCCAGCAGCCAAGATTCGGGGGGCCTGGACGAGCGGTACTTC.

In nucleotides, the CDR3 is TGTGCCAGCAGCCCTTTTCCGGACAGGGGGACCTATAATTCACCCCTCCACTTT. This gives the protein CASSPFPDRGTYNSPLHF. The chain has TRBV21-1 and TRBJ1-6; the table's D call, TRBD1, was not checked against the DNA. TRBV21-1 is a pseudogene. This CDR3 comprises 18 residues.

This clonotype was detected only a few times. The CDR3 reads CASSLIGRPYKQYF. The CDR3 nucleotides read TGTGCCAGCAGTTTGATCGGGCGACCGTATAAGCAGTACTTC. This chain connects TRBV28 to TRBJ2-7; D call uncertain. The CDR3 spans 14 residues. CDR1 is MDHEN and CDR2 is SYDVKM in the germline V gene. Trimming pared 3 bases from V and 8 bases from J, leaving 17 bases between.

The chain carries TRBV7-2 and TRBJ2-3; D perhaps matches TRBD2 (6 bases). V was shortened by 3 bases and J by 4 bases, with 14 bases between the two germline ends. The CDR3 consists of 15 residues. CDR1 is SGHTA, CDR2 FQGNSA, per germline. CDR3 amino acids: CASSFQLAIPDTQYF. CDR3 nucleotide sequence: TGTGCCAGCAGCTTTCAACTAGCTATACCAGATACGCAGTATTTT. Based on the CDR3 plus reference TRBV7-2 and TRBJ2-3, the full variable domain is GAGVSQSPSNKVTEKGKDVELRCDPISGHTALYWYRQSLGQGLEFLIYFQGNSAPDKSGLPSDRFSAERTGGSVSTLTIQRTQQEDSAVYLCASSFQLAIPDTQYFGPGTRLTVL.

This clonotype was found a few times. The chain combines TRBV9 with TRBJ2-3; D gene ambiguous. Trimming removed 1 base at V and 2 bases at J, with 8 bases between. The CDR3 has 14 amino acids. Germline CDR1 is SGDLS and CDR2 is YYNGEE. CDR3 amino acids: CASSVTTDTDTQYF. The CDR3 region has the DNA TGTGCCAGCAGCGTAACTACAGACACAGATACGCAGTATTTT.